This entry lists 8 T cell receptor beta chains sequenced from one sample in a study of T cells in Graves' hyperthyroidism and ophthalmopathy. RNA transcripts provided the source from which TCR beta CDR3 regions were amplified. The HTBI set primed first-round TCR CDR3 RT-PCR. TCRdb independently ran MiXCR on the multiplex PCR reads; one entry per CDR3 protein. The sample shows some 350,000 distinct CDR3 sequences, around 15% of them seen only once. Sequencing input: blood. The origin of the receptors is an older woman with Graves' ophthalmopathy.

This clonotype was found a few times. The gene calls are TRBV7-2 and TRBJ1-1; D not resolved. V was cut by 1 base and J by 3 bases, with 9 bases left in between. The CDR3 sequence is 14 residues long. CDR1 SGHTA and CDR2 FQGNSA come from the germline V gene. CDR3 region: CASSLVGPDTEAFF. CDR3 DNA sequence: TGTGCCAGCAGCTTAGTAGGGCCTGACACTGAAGCTTTCTTT.

At least ten counts were recorded for this clonotype. The V call is TRBV5-1, the J call TRBJ2-7; D is uncertain. V lost 5 bases, J lost 0 bases, and 18 bases lay in between. This CDR3 contains 16 residues. The germline V gene has CDR1 SGHRS and CDR2 YFSETQ. The chain's CDR3 is CASSLTLGSFSYEQYF. In nucleotides, the CDR3 is TGCGCCAGCAGTTTAACATTGGGCAGCTTCTCCTACGAGCAGTACTTC.

Ten or more counts support this clonotype. This sequence joins TRBV28 and TRBJ2-7; D possibly corresponds to TRBD1 (8 bases). The CDR3 contains 16 residues. The germline V and J ends were trimmed by 5 bases and 4 bases, with 21 bases remaining between them. The germline gives CDR1 MDHEN, CDR2 SYDVKM. The CDR3 coding sequence is TGTGCCAGCAGTCCGCCGCCCGGACAGGGAGGGTACGAGCAGTACTTC. It specifies CASSPPPGQGGYEQYF.

This clonotype showed up many times. The chain carries TRBV12-3 or TRBV12-4 and TRBJ2-5, with 7 bases identical to TRBD1. With V trimmed by 1 base and J by 4 bases, 9 bases remained unmatched. The length of the CDR3 is 16 residues. The chain's CDR3 is CASSLEERRGRETQYF. In nucleotides, the CDR3 is TGTGCCAGCAGTTTAGAGGAACGTAGGGGGCGAGAGACCCAGTACTTC.

Details on this clonotype: Only one base separates this from a far larger clonotype, so it likely reflects a read error. The chain has TRBV7-2 and TRBJ2-1; 7 bases are shared with TRBD2. Germline V gene sequence: CDR1 SGHTA, CDR2 FQGNSA. The CDR3 spans 15 residues. Germline trimming cut 0 bases from V and 7 bases from J; bases unmatched to any gene: 6. The CDR3 coding sequence is TGTGCCAGCAGCTTAGCCGGGACTAACGGTAATGAGCAGTTCTTC. This sequence encodes CASSLAGTNGNEQFF.

This clonotype was picked up many times. This chain uses TRBV5-6 with TRBJ2-1; 8 nucleotides line up with TRBD2. Trimming removed 0 bases from V and 1 base from J; junction bases left unmatched: 6. The germline V gene encodes CDR1 SGHDT and CDR2 YYEEEE. The CDR3 has 17 residues. The CDR3 bases are TGTGCCAGCAGCTTGGTGCCGGGAGGGGTGTCCTACAATGAGCAGTTCTTC. This translates into CASSLVPGGVSYNEQFF.

The chain joins TRBV20-1 to TRBJ2-1, with D unresolved. The CDR3 is 14 amino acids. Germline CDR1 DFQATT, CDR2 SNEGSKA (reference sequence). With 1 base removed from V and 0 bases from J, the gap between germline ends came to 7 bases. The CDR3 loop reads CSARAGYSYNEQFF. The CDR3 DNA is TGCAGTGCTAGAGCGGGTTACTCCTACAATGAGCAGTTCTTC.

This clonotype was recorded many times. The V gene is TRBV5-1, the J gene TRBJ1-1; D might be TRBD1 (5 bases). The CDR3 is 13 amino acids. V was trimmed by 4 bases and J by 5 bases, leaving 12 bases between them. Germline V gene lookup returns CDR1 SGHRS and CDR2 YFSETQ. The CDR3 loop reads CASSTEGKTEAFF. For the CDR3, the DNA is TGCGCCAGCAGCACGGAGGGGAAAACTGAAGCTTTCTTT.